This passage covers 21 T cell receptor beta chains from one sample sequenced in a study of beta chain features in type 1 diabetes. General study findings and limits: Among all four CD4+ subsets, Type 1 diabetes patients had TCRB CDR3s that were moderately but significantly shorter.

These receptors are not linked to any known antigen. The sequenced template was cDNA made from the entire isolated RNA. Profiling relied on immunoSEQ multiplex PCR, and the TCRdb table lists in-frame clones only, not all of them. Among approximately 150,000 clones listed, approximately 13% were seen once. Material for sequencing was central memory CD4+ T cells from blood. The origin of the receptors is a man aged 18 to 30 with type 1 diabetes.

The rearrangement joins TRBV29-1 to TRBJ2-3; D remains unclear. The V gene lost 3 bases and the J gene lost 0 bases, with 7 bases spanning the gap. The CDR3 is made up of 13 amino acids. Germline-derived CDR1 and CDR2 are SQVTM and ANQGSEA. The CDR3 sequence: CSVEGKSTDTQYF. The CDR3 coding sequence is TGCAGCGTTGAGGGTAAGAGCACAGATACGCAGTATTTT.

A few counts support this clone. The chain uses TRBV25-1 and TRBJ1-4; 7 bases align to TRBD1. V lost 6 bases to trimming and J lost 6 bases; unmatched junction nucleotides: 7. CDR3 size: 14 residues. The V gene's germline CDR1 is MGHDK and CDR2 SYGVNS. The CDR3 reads CASRDRVVDEKLFF. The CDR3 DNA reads TGTGCCAGCAGAGACAGGGTTGTTGATGAAAAACTGTTTTTT. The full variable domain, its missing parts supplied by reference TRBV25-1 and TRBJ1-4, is EADIYQTPRYLVIGTGKKITLECSQTMGHDKMYWYQQDPGMELHLIHYSYGVNSTEKGDLSSESTVSRIRTEHFPLTLESARPSHTSQYLCASRDRVVDEKLFFGSGTQLSVL.

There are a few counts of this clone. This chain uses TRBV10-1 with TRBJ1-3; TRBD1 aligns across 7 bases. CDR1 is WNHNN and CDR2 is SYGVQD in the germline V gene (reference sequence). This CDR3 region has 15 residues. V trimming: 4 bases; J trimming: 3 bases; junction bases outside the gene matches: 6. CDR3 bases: TGCGCCAGCAGTGCCGGGGACAGCCGTGGAAACACCATATATTTT. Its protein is CASSAGDSRGNTIYF.

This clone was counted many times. CDR3: CASSVGLGAYEQYF. The CDR3 DNA reads TGCGCCAGCAGCGTCGGACTCGGGGCCTACGAGCAGTACTTC. The rearrangement uses TRBV5-1 and TRBJ2-7; D may be TRBD2 (5 bases). This CDR3 region has 14 residues. V gave up 4 bases and J gave up 2 bases, with 13 bases separating them. The germline CDR1 and CDR2 sequences are SGHRS and YFSETQ.

Here the CDR3 reads CAGTGNDGYTF. CDR3 DNA: TGTGCCGGAACAGGGAATGATGGCTACACCTTC. The gene calls are TRBV28 and TRBJ1-2; the D gene is possibly TRBD1 (6 bases). The CDR3 spans 11 residues. CDR1 and CDR2 from the germline V gene are MDHEN and SYDVKM. V lost 11 bases, J lost 6 bases, and 13 bases lay in between.

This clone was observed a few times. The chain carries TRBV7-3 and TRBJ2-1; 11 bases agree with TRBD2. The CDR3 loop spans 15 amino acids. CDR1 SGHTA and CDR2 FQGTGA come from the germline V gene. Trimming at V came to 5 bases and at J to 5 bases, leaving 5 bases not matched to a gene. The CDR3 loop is CASSPSGGTDNEQFF. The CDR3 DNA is TGTGCCAGCAGCCCTAGCGGGGGGACAGACAATGAGCAGTTCTTC.

The CDR3 coding sequence is TGCGCCAGCAGCCAAGACACGGGACTGGGTTCACCCCTCCACTTT. This gives the protein CASSQDTGLGSPLHF. The chain has TRBV4-1 and TRBJ1-6, with D tentatively TRBD1 (5 bases). V shed 0 bases and J shed 9 bases, with 12 bases lying between them. This CDR3 has 15 amino acids. Per germline, CDR1 MGHRA and CDR2 YSYEKL.

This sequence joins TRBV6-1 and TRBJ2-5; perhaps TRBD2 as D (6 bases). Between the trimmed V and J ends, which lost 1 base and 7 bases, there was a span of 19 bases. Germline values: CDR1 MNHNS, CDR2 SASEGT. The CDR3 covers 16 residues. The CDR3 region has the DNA TGTGCCAGCAGTGAAGAGGGCGGGGCTCGATGGGTGACCCAGTACTTC. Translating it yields CASSEEGGARWVTQYF.

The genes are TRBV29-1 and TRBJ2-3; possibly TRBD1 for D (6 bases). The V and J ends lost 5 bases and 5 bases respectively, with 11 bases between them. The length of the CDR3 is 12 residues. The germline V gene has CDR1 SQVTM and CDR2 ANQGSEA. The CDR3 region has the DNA TGCAGCGTTAGACAGGCCGGAGATACGCAGTATTTT. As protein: CSVRQAGDTQYF.

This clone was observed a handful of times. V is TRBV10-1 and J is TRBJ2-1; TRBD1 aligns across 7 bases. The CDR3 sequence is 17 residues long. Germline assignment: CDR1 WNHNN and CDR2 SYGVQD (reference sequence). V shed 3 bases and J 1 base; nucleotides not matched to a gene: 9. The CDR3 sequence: CASSDIQGVGSYNEQFF. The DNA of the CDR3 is TGCGCCAGCAGTGATATCCAGGGGGTCGGGTCCTACAATGAGCAGTTCTTC.

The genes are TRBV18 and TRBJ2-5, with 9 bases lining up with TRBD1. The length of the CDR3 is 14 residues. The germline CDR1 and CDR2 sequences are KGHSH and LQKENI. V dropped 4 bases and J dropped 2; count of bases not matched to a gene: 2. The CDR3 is CASSQDRGQETQYF. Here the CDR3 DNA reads TGTGCCAGCTCACAGGACAGGGGACAAGAGACCCAGTACTTC.

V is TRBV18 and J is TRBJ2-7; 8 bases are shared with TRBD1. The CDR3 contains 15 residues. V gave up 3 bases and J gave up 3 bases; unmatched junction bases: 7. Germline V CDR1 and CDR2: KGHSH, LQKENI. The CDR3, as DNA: TGTGCCAGCTCACCCGGGTTAACAGGGGGCTACGAGCAGTACTTC. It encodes CASSPGLTGGYEQYF.

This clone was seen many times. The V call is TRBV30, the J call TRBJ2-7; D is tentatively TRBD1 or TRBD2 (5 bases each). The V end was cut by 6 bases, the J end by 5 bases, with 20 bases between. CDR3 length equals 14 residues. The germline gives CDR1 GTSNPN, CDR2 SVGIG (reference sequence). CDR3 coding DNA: TGTGCCTGCGATCGGGACCCCGGCGTCCACGAGCAGTACTTC. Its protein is CACDRDPGVHEQYF.

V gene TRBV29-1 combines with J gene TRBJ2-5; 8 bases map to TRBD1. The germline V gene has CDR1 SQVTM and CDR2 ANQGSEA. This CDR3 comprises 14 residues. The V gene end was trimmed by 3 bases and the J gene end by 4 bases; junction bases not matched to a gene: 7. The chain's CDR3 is CSVDPDRGGETQYF. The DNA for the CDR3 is TGCAGCGTTGATCCTGACAGGGGTGGAGAGACCCAGTACTTC.

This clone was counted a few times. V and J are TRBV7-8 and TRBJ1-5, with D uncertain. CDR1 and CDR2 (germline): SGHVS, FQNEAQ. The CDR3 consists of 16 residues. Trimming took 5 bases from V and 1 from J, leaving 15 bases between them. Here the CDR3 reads CASSPPLRLSNQPQHF. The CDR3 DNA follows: TGTGCCAGCAGCCCACCTTTGCGGTTAAGCAATCAGCCCCAGCATTTT.

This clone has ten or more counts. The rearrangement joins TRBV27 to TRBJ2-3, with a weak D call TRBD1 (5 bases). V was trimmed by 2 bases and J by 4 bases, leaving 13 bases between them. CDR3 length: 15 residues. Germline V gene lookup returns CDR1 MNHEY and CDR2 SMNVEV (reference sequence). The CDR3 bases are TGTGCCAGCAGTTTAACGGCAGGGTCAGCAGATACGCAGTATTTT. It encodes CASSLTAGSADTQYF.

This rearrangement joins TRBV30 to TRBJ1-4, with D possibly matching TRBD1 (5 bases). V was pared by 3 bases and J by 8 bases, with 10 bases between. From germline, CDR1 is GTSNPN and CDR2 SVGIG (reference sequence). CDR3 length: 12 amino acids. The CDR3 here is CAWSRVYEKLFF. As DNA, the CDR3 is TGTGCCTGGAGCAGGGTGTACGAAAAACTGTTTTTT.

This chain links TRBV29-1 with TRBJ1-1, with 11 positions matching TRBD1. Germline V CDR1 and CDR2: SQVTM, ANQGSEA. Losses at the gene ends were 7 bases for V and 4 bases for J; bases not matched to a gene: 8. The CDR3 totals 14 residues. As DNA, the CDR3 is TGCAGCGGAAAGGGACAGGGGGAGAGCACTGAAGCTTTCTTT. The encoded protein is CSGKGQGESTEAFF.

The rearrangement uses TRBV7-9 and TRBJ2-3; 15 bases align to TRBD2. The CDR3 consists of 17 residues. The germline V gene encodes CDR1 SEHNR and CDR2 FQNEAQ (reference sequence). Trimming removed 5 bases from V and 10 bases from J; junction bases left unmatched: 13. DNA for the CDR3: TGTGCCAGCAGCCCTACCTGGACTAGCGGGGGGGCAAAAGCGCAGTATTTT. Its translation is CASSPTWTSGGAKAQYF. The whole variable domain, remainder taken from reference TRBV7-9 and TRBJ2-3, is DTGVSQNPRHKITKRGQNVTFRCDPISEHNRLYWYRQTLGQGPEFLTYFQNEAQLEKSRLLSDRFSAERPKGSFSTLEIQRTEQGDSAMYLCASSPTWTSGGAKAQYFGPGTRLTVL.

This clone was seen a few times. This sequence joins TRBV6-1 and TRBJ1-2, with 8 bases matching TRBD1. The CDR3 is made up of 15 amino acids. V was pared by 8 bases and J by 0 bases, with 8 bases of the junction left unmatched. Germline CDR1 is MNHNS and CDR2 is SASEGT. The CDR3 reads CASGQGVVANYGYTF. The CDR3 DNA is TGTGCCAGCGGACAGGGTGTCGTGGCTAACTATGGCTACACCTTC.

Here the CDR3 DNA reads TGTGCCAGCAGCTCTAGCGGGCGGAGCACAGATACGCAGTATTTT. Amino acids: CASSSSGRSTDTQYF. The chain recombines TRBV7-9 with TRBJ2-3, with TRBD2 matching 8 bases. The CDR3 consists of 15 residues. Germline CDR1 and CDR2: SEHNR and FQNEAQ (reference sequence). Trimming removed 4 bases from V and 0 bases from J; junction bases left unmatched: 3.